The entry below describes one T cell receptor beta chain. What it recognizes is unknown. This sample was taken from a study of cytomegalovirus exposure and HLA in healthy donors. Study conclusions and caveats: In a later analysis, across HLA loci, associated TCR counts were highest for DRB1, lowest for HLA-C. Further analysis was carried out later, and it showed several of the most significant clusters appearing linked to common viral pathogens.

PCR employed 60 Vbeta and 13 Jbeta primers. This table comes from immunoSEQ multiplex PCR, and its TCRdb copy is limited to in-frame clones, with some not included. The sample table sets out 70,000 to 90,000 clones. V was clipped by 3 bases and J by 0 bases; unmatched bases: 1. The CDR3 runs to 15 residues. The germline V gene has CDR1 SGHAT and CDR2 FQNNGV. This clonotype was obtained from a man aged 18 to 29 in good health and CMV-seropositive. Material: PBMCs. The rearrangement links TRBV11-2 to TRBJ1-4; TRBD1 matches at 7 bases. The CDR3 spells CASSFTGATNEKLFF. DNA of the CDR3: TGTGCCAGCAGCTTTACAGGGGCAACTAATGAAAAACTGTTTTTT. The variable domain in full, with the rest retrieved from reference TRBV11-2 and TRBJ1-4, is EAGVAQSPRYKIIEKRQSVAFWCNPISGHATLYWYQQILGQGPKLLIQFQNNGVVDDSQLPKDRFSAERLKGVDSTLKIQPAKLEDSAVYLCASSFTGATNEKLFFGSGTQLSVL.